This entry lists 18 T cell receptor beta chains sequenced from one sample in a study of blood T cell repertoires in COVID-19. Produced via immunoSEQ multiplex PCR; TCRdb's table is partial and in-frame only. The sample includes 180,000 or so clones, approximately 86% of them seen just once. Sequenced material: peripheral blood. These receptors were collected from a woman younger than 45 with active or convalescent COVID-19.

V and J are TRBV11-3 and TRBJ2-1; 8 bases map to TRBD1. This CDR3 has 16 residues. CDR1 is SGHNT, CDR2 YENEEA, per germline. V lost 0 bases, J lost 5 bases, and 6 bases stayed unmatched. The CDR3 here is CASSLDRTGYHNEQFF. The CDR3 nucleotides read TGTGCCAGCAGCTTAGATAGGACAGGGTACCACAATGAGCAGTTCTTC.

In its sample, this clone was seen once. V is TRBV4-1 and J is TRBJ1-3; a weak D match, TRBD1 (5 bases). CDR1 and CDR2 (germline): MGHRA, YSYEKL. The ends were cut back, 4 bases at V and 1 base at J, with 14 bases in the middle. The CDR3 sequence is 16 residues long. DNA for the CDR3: TGCGCCAGCAGCCCTACCACCGGGGGGTCTGGAAACACCATATATTTT. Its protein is CASSPTTGGSGNTIYF.

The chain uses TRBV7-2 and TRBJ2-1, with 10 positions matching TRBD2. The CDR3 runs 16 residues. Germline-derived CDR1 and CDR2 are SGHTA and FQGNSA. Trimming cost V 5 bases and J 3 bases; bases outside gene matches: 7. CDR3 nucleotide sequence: TGTGCCAGCAGCGCCTCTAGCGGGAGTAACTACAATGAGCAGTTCTTC. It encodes CASSASSGSNYNEQFF.

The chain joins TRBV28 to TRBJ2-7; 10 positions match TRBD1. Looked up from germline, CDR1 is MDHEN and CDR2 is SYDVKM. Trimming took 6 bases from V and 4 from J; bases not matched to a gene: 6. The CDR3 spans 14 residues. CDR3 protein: CASSPRQGAYEQYF. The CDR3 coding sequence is TGTGCCAGCAGCCCTCGACAGGGGGCATACGAGCAGTACTTC.

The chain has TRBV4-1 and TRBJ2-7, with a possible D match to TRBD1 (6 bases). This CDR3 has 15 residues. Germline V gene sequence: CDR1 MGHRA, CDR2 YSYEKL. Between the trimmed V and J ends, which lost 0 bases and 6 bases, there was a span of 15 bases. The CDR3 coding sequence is TGCGCCAGCAGCCAAGATAGTGGCAGGGGCGGCGAGCAGTACTTC. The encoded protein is CASSQDSGRGGEQYF.

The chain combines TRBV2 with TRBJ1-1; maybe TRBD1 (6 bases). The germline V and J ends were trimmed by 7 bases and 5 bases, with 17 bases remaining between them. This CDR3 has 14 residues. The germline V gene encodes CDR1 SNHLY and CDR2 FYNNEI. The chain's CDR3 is CASNPRGGRTEAFF. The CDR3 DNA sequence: TGTGCCAGCAATCCAAGGGGGGGACGAACTGAAGCTTTCTTT.

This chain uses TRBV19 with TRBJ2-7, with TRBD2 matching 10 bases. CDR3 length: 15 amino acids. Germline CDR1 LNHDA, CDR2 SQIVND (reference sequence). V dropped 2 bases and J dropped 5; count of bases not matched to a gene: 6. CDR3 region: CASSISSGSRNEQYF. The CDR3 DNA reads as TGTGCCAGTAGTATATCTAGCGGGAGCAGGAACGAGCAGTACTTC.

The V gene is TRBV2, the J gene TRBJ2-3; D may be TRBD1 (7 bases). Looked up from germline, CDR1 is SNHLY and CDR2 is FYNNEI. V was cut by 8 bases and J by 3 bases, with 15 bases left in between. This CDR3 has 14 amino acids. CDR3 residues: CASAGGRGTDTQYF. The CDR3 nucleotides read TGTGCCAGCGCAGGGGGGCGAGGTACAGATACGCAGTATTTT. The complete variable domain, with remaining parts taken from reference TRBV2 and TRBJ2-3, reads EPEVTQTPSHQVTQMGQEVILRCVPISNHLYFYWYRQILGQKVEFLVSFYNNEISEKSEIFDDQFSVERPDGSNFTLKIRSTKLEDSAMYFCASAGGRGTDTQYFGPGTRLTVL.

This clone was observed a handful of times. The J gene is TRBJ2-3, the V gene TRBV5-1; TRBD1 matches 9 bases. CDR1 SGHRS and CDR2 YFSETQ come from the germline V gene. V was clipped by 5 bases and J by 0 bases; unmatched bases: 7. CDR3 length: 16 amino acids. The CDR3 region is CASRIFGTGSTDTQYF. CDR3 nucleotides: TGCGCCAGCAGAATATTCGGGACAGGGAGCACAGATACGCAGTATTTT.

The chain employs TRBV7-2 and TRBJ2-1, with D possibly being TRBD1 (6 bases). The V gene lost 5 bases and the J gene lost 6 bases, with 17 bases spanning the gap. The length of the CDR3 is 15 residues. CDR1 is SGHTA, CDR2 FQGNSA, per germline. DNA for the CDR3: TGTGCCAGCAGCCCGGGACAAGCCCCGTTCAATGAGCAGTTCTTC. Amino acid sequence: CASSPGQAPFNEQFF.

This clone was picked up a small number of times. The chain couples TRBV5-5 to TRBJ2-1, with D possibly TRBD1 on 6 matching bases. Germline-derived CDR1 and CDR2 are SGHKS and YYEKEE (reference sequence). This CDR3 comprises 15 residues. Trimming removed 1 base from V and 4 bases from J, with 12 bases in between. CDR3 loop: CASSLTGPPYNEQFF. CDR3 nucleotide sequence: TGTGCCAGCAGCTTGACAGGGCCTCCTTACAATGAGCAGTTCTTC.

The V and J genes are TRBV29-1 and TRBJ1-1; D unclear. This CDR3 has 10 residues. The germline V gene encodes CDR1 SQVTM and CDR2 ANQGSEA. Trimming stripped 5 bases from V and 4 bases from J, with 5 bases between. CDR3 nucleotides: TGCAGCGTTTTCGGCACTGAAGCTTTCTTT. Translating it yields CSVFGTEAFF.

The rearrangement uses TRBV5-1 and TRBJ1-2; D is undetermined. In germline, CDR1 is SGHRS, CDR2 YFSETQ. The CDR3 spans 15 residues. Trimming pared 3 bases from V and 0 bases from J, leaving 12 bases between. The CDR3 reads CASSSQALANYGYTF. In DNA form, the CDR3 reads TGCGCCAGCAGCTCCCAGGCACTCGCTAACTATGGCTACACCTTC.

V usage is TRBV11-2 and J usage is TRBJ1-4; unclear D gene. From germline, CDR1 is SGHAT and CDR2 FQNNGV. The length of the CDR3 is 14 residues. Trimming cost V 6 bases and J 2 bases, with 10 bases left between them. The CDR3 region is CASSFSGTNEKLFF. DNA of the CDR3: TGTGCCAGCAGTTTTTCCGGGACTAATGAAAAACTGTTTTTT.

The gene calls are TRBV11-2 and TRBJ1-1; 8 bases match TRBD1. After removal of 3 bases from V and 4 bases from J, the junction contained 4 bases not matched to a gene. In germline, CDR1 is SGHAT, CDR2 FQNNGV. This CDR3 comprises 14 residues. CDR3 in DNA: TGTGCCAGCAGCTTTGGACAGGGCTCCACTGAAGCTTTCTTT. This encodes CASSFGQGSTEAFF.

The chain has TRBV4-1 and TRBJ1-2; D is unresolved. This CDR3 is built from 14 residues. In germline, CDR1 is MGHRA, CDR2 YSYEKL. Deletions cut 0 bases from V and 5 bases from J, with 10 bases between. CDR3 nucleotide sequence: TGCGCCAGCAGCCAAGAGTCTGATAGTTATGGCTACACCTTC. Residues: CASSQESDSYGYTF.

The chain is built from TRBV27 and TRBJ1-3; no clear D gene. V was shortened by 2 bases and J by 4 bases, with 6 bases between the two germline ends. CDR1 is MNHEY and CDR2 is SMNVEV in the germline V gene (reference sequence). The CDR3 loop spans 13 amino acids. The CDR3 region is CASSLTAGNTIYF. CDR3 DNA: TGTGCCAGCAGTTTAACAGCAGGAAACACCATATATTTT.

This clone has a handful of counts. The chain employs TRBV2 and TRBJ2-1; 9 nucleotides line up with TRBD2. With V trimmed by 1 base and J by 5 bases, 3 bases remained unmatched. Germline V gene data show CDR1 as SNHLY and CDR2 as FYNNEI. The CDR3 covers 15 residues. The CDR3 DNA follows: TGTGCCAGCAGTGAAGTAGCGGGAGCAGACAATGAGCAGTTCTTC. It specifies CASSEVAGADNEQFF.